These 2 T cell receptor beta chains were sequenced from one sample in a study of cytomegalovirus exposure and HLA in healthy donors. The PCR had 60 Vbeta and 13 Jbeta primers. Clones were sequenced by immunoSEQ multiplex PCR, and TCRdb holds only the in-frame ones, with some missing. The data hold under 250,000 clones, with approximately 82% observed a single time. Sequenced input: PBMCs. Every receptor here comes from a male donor in good health and CMV-seronegative.

This chain links TRBV7-9 with TRBJ2-7; TRBD1 is a possible D gene (6 bases). The CDR3 has 14 residues. The V gene's germline CDR1 is SEHNR and CDR2 FQNEAQ (reference sequence). The V end was cut by 5 bases, the J end by 2 bases, with 13 bases between. CDR3 DNA: TGTGCCAGCAGCCCGGGACATTCTGCCTACGAGCAGTACTTC. It codes for CASSPGHSAYEQYF.

This CDR3 reads CASSLGAEDTDTQYF. The CDR3 region has the DNA TGCGCCAGCAGCTTGGGGGCGGAGGACACAGATACGCAGTATTTT. The chain carries TRBV5-1 and TRBJ2-3, with D maybe TRBD2 (5 bases). This CDR3 is 15 amino acids long. CDR1 and CDR2 from the germline V gene are SGHRS and YFSETQ. Trimming left V 0 bases short and J 2 bases short, with 10 bases between.